These T cell receptor beta chains were read from a single sample in a study of T cell responses to AZD1222 COVID-19 vaccine. Profiled with immunoSEQ multiplex PCR; TCRdb holds only in-frame clones, not every one. Of over 65,000 clones listed, approximately 87% were seen once; the top ten hold approximately 7%. The sequencing used peripheral blood, collected on day 0 of AZD1222 vaccination. The receptors were gathered from an adult in good health. The CDR3 runs from the conserved cysteine through the conserved F or W. Fields, in order: clone size, V gene, J gene, D gene, CDR3 DNA, CDR3 protein. A D gene is named only where the DNA matches it firmly. Part of the rows lack a size; the others show once, few, many or a class for expanded clones.

clone_size: -
v_call: TRBV13
j_call: TRBJ2-3
d_call: -
cdr3_nt: TGTGCCAGCAGCCCGCAGGGGTGGACAGATACGCAGTATTTT
cdr3_aa: CASSPQGWTDTQYF

clone_size: -
v_call: TRBV14
j_call: TRBJ2-1
d_call: -
cdr3_nt: TGTGCCAGCAGCCTATCCGGGACCCTGAATGAGCAGTTCTTC
cdr3_aa: CASSLSGTLNEQFF

clone_size: -
v_call: TRBV6-5
j_call: TRBJ2-1
d_call: TRBD2
cdr3_nt: TGTGCCAGCAGTTACTCGATGGCTAGCGGGAGTGAGCAGTTCTTC
cdr3_aa: CASSYSMASGSEQFF

clone_size: -
v_call: TRBV5-1
j_call: TRBJ1-3
d_call: -
cdr3_nt: TGCGCCAGCACCACCGGAGCTCCTGGGGACACCATATATTTT
cdr3_aa: CASTTGAPGDTIYF

clone_size: once
v_call: TRBV29-1
j_call: TRBJ2-5
d_call: -
cdr3_nt: TGCAGCGTTTTTCCTCTTGGAGAGACCCAGTACTTC
cdr3_aa: CSVFPLGETQYF

clone_size: once
v_call: TRBV18
j_call: TRBJ2-1
d_call: TRBD2
cdr3_nt: TGTGCCAGCTCACCTCGACTAGCCCAAGGGGATGAGCAGTTCTTC
cdr3_aa: CASSPRLAQGDEQFF

clone_size: -
v_call: TRBV18
j_call: TRBJ1-1
d_call: -
cdr3_nt: TGTGCCAGCTCTCCAGAAATAGGGGTGAACACTGAAGCTTTCTTT
cdr3_aa: CASSPEIGVNTEAFF

clone_size: -
v_call: TRBV5-6
j_call: TRBJ2-6
d_call: TRBD2
cdr3_nt: TGTGCCAGCAGCCCTTATGGGGGGGCTGGGGCCAACGTCCTGACTTTC
cdr3_aa: CASSPYGGAGANVLTF

clone_size: -
v_call: TRBV7-8
j_call: TRBJ1-5
d_call: TRBD1
cdr3_nt: TGTGCCAGCAGCTCGGCTAGGACAGGGGATCAGCCCCAGCATTTT
cdr3_aa: CASSSARTGDQPQHF

clone_size: -
v_call: TRBV7-3
j_call: TRBJ1-1
d_call: -
cdr3_nt: TGTGCCAGCAGCCATCAGGGTCACACTGAAGCTTTCTTT
cdr3_aa: CASSHQGHTEAFF

clone_size: -
v_call: TRBV12-3/TRBV12-4
j_call: TRBJ2-2
d_call: -
cdr3_nt: TGTGCCAGCACCTTAACCGGGGAGCTGTTTTTT
cdr3_aa: CASTLTGELFF

clone_size: -
v_call: TRBV10-3
j_call: TRBJ1-6
d_call: -
cdr3_nt: TGTGCCATCAGCAGGGGAGACGGCTATAATTCACCCCTCCACTTT
cdr3_aa: CAISRGDGYNSPLHF

clone_size: -
v_call: TRBV28
j_call: TRBJ1-2
d_call: -
cdr3_nt: TGTGCCAGCAGTTCCACCATCTATGGCTACACCTTC
cdr3_aa: CASSSTIYGYTF

clone_size: -
v_call: TRBV5-1
j_call: TRBJ1-2
d_call: TRBD1
cdr3_nt: TGCGCCAGCAGCATGGGCAGGGGGCAGGGCTACACCTTC
cdr3_aa: CASSMGRGQGYTF

clone_size: -
v_call: TRBV28
j_call: TRBJ2-7
d_call: -
cdr3_nt: TGTGCCAGCAGCTTGGGGACCGAGCAGTACTTC
cdr3_aa: CASSLGTEQYF

clone_size: few
v_call: TRBV6-4
j_call: TRBJ2-1
d_call: -
cdr3_nt: TGTGCCAGCAGTGACAGGGGGGATACAAATGAGCAGTTCTTC
cdr3_aa: CASSDRGDTNEQFF

clone_size: few
v_call: TRBV29-1
j_call: TRBJ1-2
d_call: -
cdr3_nt: TGCAGCGTTGAACAGGGAAATGGCTACACCTTC
cdr3_aa: CSVEQGNGYTF

clone_size: -
v_call: TRBV7-2
j_call: TRBJ1-2
d_call: -
cdr3_nt: TGTGCCAGCAGCTTAGGGAGTGTTCCGTATGGCTACACCTTC
cdr3_aa: CASSLGSVPYGYTF

clone_size: once
v_call: TRBV7-2
j_call: TRBJ1-5
d_call: -
cdr3_nt: TGTGCCAGCAGCTTAAGTGCCGGCTCCAATCAGCCCCAGCATTTT
cdr3_aa: CASSLSAGSNQPQHF

clone_size: once
v_call: TRBV6-5
j_call: TRBJ2-7
d_call: TRBD1
cdr3_nt: TGTGCCAGCAGTTACGGGCTGGGGACAGGGGCTTACGAGCAGTACTTC
cdr3_aa: CASSYGLGTGAYEQYF

clone_size: -
v_call: TRBV7-7
j_call: TRBJ2-5
d_call: -
cdr3_nt: TGTGCTAGCAGCCAAGTGGGCCTCTTTCAAGAGACCCAGTACTTC
cdr3_aa: CASSQVGLFQETQYF

clone_size: once
v_call: TRBV9
j_call: TRBJ2-7
d_call: TRBD2
cdr3_nt: TGTGCCAGCTCCTATTTAGCGGGGAAAGACGAGCAGTACTTC
cdr3_aa: CASSYLAGKDEQYF